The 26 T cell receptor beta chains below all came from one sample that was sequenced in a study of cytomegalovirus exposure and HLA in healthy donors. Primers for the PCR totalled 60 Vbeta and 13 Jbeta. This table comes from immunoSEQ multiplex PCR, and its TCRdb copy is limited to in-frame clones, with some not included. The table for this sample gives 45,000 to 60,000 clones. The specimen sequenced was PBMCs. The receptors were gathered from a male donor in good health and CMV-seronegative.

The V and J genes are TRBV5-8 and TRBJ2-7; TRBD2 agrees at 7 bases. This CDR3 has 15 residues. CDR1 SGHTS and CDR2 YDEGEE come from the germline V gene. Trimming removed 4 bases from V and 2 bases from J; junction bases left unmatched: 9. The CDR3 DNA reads TGTGCCAGCAGCAGCCCAGCGGGATTTCCCTACGAGCAGTACTTC. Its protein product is CASSSPAGFPYEQYF.

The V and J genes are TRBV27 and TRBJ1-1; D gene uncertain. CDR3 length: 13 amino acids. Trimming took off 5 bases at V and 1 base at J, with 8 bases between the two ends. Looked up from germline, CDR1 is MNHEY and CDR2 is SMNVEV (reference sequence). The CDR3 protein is CASSGTENTEAFF. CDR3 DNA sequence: TGTGCCAGCAGTGGAACAGAGAACACTGAAGCTTTCTTT.

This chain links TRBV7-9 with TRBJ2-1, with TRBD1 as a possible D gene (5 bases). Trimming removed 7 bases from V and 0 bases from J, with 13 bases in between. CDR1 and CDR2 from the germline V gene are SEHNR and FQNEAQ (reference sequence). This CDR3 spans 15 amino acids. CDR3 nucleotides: TGTGCCAGCATCGACAGCAGTAGCTCCTACAATGAGCAGTTCTTC. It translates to CASIDSSSSYNEQFF.

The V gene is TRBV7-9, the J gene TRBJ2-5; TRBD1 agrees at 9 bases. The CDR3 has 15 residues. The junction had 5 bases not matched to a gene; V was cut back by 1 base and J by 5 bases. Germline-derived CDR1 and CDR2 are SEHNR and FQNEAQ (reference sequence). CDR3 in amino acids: CASSLGQGERETQYF. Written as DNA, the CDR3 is TGTGCCAGCAGCTTAGGACAGGGGGAGAGGGAGACCCAGTACTTC. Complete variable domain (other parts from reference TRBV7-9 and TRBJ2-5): DTGVSQNPRHKITKRGQNVTFRCDPISEHNRLYWYRQTLGQGPEFLTYFQNEAQLEKSRLLSDRFSAERPKGSFSTLEIQRTEQGDSAMYLCASSLGQGERETQYFGPGTRLLVL.

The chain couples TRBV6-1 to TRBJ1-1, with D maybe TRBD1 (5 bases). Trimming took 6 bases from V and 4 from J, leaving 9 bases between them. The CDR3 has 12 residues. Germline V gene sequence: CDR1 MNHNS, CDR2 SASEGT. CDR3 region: CASSRGGTEAFF. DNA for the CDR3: TGTGCCAGCAGCCGCGGGGGCACTGAAGCTTTCTTT.

This CDR3 is CASSVRENEKLFF. CDR3 nucleotides: TGTGCCAGCAGTGTAAGGGAGAATGAAAAACTGTTTTTT. The genes are TRBV6-4 and TRBJ1-4; D gene ambiguous. V was pared by 4 bases and J by 5 bases, with 8 bases between. The CDR3 runs 13 residues. Germline values: CDR1 MRHNA, CDR2 SNTAGT.

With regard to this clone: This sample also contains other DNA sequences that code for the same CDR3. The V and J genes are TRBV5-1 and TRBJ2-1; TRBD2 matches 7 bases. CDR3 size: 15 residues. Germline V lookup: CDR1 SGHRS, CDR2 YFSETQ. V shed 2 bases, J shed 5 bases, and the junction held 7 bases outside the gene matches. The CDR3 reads CASSFLLARDNEQFF. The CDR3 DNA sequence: TGCGCCAGCAGCTTTTTACTAGCGAGAGACAATGAGCAGTTCTTC.

CDR3 residues: CATPLGTGVHRTEAFF. The CDR3 DNA reads as TGTGCCACCCCCCTCGGGACAGGGGTCCATAGAACTGAAGCTTTCTTT. The chain recombines TRBV27 with TRBJ1-1, with 10 bases fitting TRBD1. Trimming took 10 bases from V and 5 from J; bases not matched to a gene: 16. This CDR3 region has 16 residues. Germline-derived CDR1 and CDR2 are MNHEY and SMNVEV (reference sequence).

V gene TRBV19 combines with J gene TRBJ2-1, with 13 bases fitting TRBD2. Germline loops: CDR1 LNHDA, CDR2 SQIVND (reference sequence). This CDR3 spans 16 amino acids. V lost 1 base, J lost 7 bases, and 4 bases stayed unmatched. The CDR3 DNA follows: TGTGCCAGTAGTATAGCAGGGACTAGCGGGATGAATGAGCAGTTCTTC. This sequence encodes CASSIAGTSGMNEQFF.

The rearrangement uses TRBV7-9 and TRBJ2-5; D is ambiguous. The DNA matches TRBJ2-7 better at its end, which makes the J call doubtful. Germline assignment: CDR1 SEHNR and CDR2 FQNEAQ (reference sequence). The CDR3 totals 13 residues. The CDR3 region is CASSLQITYEQYF. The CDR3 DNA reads TGTGCCAGCAGCTTGCAAATAACCTACGAGCAGTACTTC.

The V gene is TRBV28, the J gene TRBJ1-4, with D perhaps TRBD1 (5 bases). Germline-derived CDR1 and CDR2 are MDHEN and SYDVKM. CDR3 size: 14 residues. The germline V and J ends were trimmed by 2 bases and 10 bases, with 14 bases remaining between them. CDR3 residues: CASSLDSGVGKLFF. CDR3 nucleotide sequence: TGTGCCAGCAGTTTAGACTCGGGGGTAGGAAAACTGTTTTTT.

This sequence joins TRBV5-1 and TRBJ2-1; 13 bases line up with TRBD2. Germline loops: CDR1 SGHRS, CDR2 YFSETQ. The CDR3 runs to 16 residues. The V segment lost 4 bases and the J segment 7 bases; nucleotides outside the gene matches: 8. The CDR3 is CASSPGLAGALNEQFF. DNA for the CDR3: TGCGCCAGCAGCCCAGGACTAGCGGGAGCATTAAATGAGCAGTTCTTC.

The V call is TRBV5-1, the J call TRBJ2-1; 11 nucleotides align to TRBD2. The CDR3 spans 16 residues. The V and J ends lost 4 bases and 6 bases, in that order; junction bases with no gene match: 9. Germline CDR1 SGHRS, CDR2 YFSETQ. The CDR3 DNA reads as TGCGCCAGCAGCCCGGCACTAGCGGGAGACCCCAATGAGCAGTTCTTC. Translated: CASSPALAGDPNEQFF.

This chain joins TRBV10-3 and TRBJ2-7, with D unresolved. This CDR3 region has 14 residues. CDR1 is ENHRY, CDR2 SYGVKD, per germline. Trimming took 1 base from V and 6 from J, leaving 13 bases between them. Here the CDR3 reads CAISELVHSGEQYF. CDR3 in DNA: TGTGCCATCAGTGAGTTAGTCCACTCGGGCGAGCAGTACTTC.

The CDR3 loop reads CASSTIGQGASYEQYF. DNA for the CDR3: TGTGCCAGCAGTACTATAGGACAGGGGGCGTCCTACGAGCAGTACTTC. The chain links TRBV6-6 to TRBJ2-7; 11 nucleotides align to TRBD1. After removal of 5 bases from V and 1 base from J, the junction contained 7 bases not matched to a gene. The CDR3 length is 16 residues. In germline, CDR1 is MNHNY, CDR2 SVGAGI (reference sequence).

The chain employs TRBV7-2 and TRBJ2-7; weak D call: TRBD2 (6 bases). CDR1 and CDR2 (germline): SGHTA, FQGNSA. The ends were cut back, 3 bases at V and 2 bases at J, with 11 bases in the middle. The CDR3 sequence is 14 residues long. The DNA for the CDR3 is TGTGCCAGCAGCTTGGTTGGAGGGACCTACGAGCAGTACTTC. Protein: CASSLVGGTYEQYF.

The CDR3, as DNA: TGTGCCAGCAGCTTAAGGACAGGGGTAGGCGAGCAGTACTTC. Residues: CASSLRTGVGEQYF. The rearrangement joins TRBV7-6 to TRBJ2-7, with 9 bases matching TRBD1. The germline gives CDR1 SGHVS, CDR2 FNYEAQ. The length of the CDR3 is 14 residues. With V trimmed by 2 bases and J by 6 bases, 5 bases remained unmatched.

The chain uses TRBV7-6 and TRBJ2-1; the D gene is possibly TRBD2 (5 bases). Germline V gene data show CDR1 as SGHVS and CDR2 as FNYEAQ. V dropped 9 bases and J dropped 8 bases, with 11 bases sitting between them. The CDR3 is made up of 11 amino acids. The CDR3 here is CARSPGDEQFF. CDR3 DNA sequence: TGTGCCAGAAGTCCCGGGGATGAGCAGTTCTTC.

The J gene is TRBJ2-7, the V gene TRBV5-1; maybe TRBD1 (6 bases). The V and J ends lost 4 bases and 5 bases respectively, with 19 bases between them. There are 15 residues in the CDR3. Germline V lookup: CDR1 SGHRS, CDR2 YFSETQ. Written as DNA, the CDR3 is TGCGCCAGCAGCGCTTCAGGGGACGAGGAGAACGAGCAGTACTTC. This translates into CASSASGDEENEQYF.

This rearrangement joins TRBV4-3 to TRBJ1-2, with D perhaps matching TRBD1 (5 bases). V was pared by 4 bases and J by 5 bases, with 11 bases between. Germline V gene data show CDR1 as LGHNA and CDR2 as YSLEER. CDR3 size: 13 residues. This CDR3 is CASSPDRGYGYTF. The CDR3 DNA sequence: TGCGCCAGCAGCCCGGATCGGGGGTATGGCTACACCTTC.

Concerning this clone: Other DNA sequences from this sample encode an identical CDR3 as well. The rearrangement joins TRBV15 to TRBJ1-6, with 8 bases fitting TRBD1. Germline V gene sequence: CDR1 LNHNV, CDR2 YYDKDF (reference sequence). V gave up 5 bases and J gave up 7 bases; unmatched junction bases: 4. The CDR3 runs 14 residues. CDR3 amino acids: CATSGRTGNSPLHF. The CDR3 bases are TGTGCCACCAGCGGTCGGACAGGGAATTCACCCCTCCACTTT.

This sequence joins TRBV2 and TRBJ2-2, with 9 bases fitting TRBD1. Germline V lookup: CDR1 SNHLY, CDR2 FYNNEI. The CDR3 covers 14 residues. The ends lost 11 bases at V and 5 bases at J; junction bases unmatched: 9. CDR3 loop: CAGSGTGRTGELFF. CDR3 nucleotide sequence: TGTGCCGGCTCCGGGACAGGGCGTACCGGGGAGCTGTTTTTT.

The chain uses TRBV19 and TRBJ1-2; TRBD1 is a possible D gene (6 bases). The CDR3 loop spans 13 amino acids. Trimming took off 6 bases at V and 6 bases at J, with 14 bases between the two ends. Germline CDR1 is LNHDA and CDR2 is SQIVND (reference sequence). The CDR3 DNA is TGTGCCAGTAGGCCACAGGGCATCAATGGCTACACCTTC. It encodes CASRPQGINGYTF.

The CDR3 protein is CASSSRARQSYSNQPQHF. The CDR3 DNA follows: TGTGCCAGCAGTTCCCGTGCCCGACAGAGTTATAGCAATCAGCCCCAGCATTTT. V usage is TRBV28 and J usage is TRBJ1-5, with a tentative D call TRBD1 (5 bases). The CDR3 loop spans 18 amino acids. Trimming pared 4 bases from V and 0 bases from J, leaving 19 bases between. Germline V gene sequence: CDR1 MDHEN, CDR2 SYDVKM.

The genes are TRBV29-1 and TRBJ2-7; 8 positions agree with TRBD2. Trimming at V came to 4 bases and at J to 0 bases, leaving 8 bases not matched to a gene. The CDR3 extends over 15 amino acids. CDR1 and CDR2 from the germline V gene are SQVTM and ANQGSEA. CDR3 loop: CSVAPGTSLSYEQYF. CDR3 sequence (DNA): TGCAGCGTTGCCCCGGGGACTAGTCTCTCCTACGAGCAGTACTTC.

The CDR3 is CASSVGARTGVREQYF. As DNA, the CDR3 is TGTGCCAGCAGTGTGGGGGCGAGGACAGGGGTTAGAGAGCAGTACTTC. The rearrangement uses TRBV2 and TRBJ2-7, with 9 bases aligning to TRBD1. J lost 7 bases, V lost 4 bases, and 14 bases had no gene match. The CDR3 is made up of 16 amino acids. Per the germline V gene, CDR1 is SNHLY and CDR2 is FYNNEI.